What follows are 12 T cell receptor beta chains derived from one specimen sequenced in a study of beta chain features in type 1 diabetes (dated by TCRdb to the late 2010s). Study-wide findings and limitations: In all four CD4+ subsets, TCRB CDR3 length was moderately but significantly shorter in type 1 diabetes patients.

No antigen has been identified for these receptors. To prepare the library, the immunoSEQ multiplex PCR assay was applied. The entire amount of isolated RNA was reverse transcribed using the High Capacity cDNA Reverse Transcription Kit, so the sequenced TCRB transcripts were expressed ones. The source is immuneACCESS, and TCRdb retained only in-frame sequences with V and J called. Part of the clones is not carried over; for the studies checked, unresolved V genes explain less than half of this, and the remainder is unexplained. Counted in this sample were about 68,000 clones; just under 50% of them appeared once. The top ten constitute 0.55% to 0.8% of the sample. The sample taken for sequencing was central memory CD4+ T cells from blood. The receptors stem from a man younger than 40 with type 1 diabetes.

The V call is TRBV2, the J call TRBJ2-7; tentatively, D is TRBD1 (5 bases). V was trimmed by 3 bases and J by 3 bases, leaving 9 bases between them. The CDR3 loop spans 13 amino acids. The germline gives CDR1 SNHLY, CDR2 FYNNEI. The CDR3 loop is CASSERQIYEQYF. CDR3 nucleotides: TGTGCCAGCAGTGAGCGACAGATCTACGAGCAGTACTTC.

CDR3 in DNA: TGTGCCAGCTCACCCCGGACAGGGGATGGCTACACCTTC. Its translation: CASSPRTGDGYTF. The chain employs TRBV18 and TRBJ1-2; 9 bases are shared with TRBD1. The CDR3 has 13 amino acids. Losses at the gene ends were 3 bases for V and 6 bases for J; bases not matched to a gene: 2. Germline V CDR1 and CDR2: KGHSH, LQKENI.

The CDR3 sequence: CASSPSGTGGKETQYF. DNA of the CDR3: TGTGCCAGCAGCCCATCCGGGACAGGGGGCAAAGAGACCCAGTACTTC. The rearrangement links TRBV7-9 to TRBJ2-5, with TRBD1 matching 12 bases. The V and J ends lost 5 bases and 3 bases, in that order; junction bases with no gene match: 7. Germline loops: CDR1 SEHNR, CDR2 FQNEAQ (reference sequence). This CDR3 spans 16 amino acids.

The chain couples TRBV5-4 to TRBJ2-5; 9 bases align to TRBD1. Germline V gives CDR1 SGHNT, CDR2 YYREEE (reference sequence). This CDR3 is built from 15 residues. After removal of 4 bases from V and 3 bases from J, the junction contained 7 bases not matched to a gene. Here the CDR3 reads CASSPDRGDEETQYF. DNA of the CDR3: TGTGCCAGCAGCCCGGACAGGGGAGATGAAGAGACCCAGTACTTC.

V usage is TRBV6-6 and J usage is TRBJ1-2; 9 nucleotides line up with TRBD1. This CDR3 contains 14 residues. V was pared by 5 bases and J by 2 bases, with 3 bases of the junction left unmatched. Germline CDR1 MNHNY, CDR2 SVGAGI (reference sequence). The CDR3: CASSRTGENYGYTF. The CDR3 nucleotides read TGTGCCAGCAGTCGGACAGGGGAAAACTATGGCTACACCTTC.

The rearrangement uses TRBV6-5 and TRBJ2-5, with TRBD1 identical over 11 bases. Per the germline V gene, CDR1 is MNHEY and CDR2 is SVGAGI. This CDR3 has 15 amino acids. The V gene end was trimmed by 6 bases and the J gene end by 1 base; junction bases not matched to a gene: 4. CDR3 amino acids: CASSSGQGVQETQYF. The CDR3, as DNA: TGTGCCAGCAGCTCGGGACAGGGGGTCCAAGAGACCCAGTACTTC.

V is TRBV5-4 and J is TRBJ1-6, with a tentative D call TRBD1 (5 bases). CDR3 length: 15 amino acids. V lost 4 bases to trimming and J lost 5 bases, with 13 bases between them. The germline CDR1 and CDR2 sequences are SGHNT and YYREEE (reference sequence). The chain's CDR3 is CASSLRAGNNSPLHF. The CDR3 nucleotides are TGTGCCAGCAGCCTCAGGGCAGGGAATAATTCACCCCTCCACTTT. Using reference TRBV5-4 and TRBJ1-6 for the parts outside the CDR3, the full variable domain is ETGVTQSPTHLIKTRGQQVTLRCSSQSGHNTVSWYQQALGQGPQFIFQYYREEENGRGNFPPRFSGLQFPNYSSELNVNALELDDSALYLCASSLRAGNNSPLHFGNGTRLTVT.

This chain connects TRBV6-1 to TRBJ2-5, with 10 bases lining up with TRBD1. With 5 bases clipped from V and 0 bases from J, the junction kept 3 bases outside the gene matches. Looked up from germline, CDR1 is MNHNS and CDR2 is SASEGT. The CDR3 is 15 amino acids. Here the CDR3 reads CASSLGQGYQETQYF. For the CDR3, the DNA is TGTGCCAGCAGTTTGGGACAGGGGTACCAAGAGACCCAGTACTTC.

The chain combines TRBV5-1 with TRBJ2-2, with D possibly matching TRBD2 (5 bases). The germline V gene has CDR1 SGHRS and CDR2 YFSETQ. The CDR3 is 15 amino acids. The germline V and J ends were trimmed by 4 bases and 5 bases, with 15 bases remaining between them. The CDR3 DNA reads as TGCGCCAGCAGCCGTAGCGAATTGGGGACCGGGGAGCTGTTTTTT. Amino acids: CASSRSELGTGELFF.

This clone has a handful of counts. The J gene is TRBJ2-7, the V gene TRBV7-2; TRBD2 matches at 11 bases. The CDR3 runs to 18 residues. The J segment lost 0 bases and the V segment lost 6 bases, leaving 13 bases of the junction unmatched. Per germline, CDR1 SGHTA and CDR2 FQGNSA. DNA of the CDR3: TGTGCCAGCAGAAGGGGTGGGGCTAGCGGGGGGTCCTCCTACGAGCAGTACTTC. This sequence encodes CASRRGGASGGSSYEQYF.

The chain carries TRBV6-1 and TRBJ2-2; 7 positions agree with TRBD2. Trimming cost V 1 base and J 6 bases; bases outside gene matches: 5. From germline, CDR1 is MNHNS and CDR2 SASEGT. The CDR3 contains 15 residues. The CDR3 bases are TGTGCCAGCAGTGAAGTGGGGGGGAGATCCGGGGAGCTGTTTTTT. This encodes CASSEVGGRSGELFF.

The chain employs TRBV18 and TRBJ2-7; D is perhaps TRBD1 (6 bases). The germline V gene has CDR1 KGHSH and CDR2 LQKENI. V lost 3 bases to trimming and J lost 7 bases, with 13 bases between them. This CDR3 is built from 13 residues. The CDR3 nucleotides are TGTGCCAGCTCACCCGGACAGAGGAGGGAGCAGTACTTC. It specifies CASSPGQRREQYF. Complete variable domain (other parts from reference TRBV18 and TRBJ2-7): NAGVMQNPRHLVRRRGQEARLRCSPMKGHSHVYWYRQLPEEGLKFMVYLQKENIIDESGMPKERFSAEFPKEGPSILRIQQVVRGDSAAYFCASSPGQRREQYFGPGTRLTVT.